Following are 20 T cell receptor beta chains from one sample sequenced in a study of T cell responses to AZD1222 COVID-19 vaccine. Profiled with immunoSEQ multiplex PCR; TCRdb holds only in-frame clones, not every one. The sample has 90,000 to 150,000 clones, around 89% seen once; the top ten hold about 5%. Sample: peripheral blood, taken on day 0 of AZD1222 vaccination. All receptors derive from an adult in good health.

V is TRBV7-2 and J is TRBJ1-2; D not certain. The CDR3 spans 14 residues. V lost 1 base, J lost 5 bases, and 11 bases lay in between. Germline CDR1 reads SGHTA; CDR2 reads FQGNSA. In DNA form, the CDR3 reads TGTGCCAGCAGCTTAGATTCATGGATATATGGCTACACCTTC. Encoded protein: CASSLDSWIYGYTF.

The chain combines TRBV9 with TRBJ1-5; 7 bases fit TRBD1. The trim removed 4 bases at V and 6 bases at J, leaving 7 bases unmatched. The CDR3 runs 14 residues. CDR1 and CDR2 from the germline V gene are SGDLS and YYNGEE. This CDR3 is CASSPRQGGQPQHF. Written as DNA, the CDR3 is TGTGCCAGCAGCCCTCGACAGGGCGGTCAGCCCCAGCATTTT. Drawing the rest from reference TRBV9 and TRBJ1-5, the complete variable domain is DSGVTQTPKHLITATGQRVTLRCSPRSGDLSVYWYQQSLDQGLQFLIQYYNGEERAKGNILERFSAQQFPDLHSELNLSSLELGDSALYFCASSPRQGGQPQHFGDGTRLSIL.

V usage is TRBV4-3 and J usage is TRBJ2-5; possibly TRBD2 for D (7 bases). The CDR3 length is 15 residues. The germline gives CDR1 LGHNA, CDR2 YSLEER. The V gene lost 6 bases and the J gene lost 5 bases, with 19 bases spanning the gap. CDR3 DNA: TGCGCCAGCAGTTCGACAGGCGGGGGATGGGAGACCCAGTACTTC. Translation gives CASSSTGGGWETQYF.

This clone was seen only a few times. This chain links TRBV7-2 with TRBJ1-5; weak D call: TRBD1 (5 bases). The CDR3 sequence is 16 residues long. From germline, CDR1 is SGHTA and CDR2 FQGNSA. Deletions cut 2 bases from V and 3 bases from J, with 14 bases between. The CDR3 coding sequence is TGTGCCAGCAGCTTATGGGACGGACTATCCAATCAGCCCCAGCATTTT. It specifies CASSLWDGLSNQPQHF.

The V call is TRBV5-6, the J call TRBJ1-4; tentative D call: TRBD1 (5 bases). V was clipped by 6 bases and J by 0 bases, with 12 bases between them. Per the germline V gene, CDR1 is SGHDT and CDR2 is YYEEEE. The CDR3 consists of 15 residues. The CDR3: CASIGGGATNEKLFF. In DNA form, the CDR3 reads TGTGCCAGCATCGGCGGGGGTGCAACTAATGAAAAACTGTTTTTT.

This clone appeared once. The chain links TRBV18 to TRBJ2-7; 9 bases fit TRBD1. The CDR3 spans 15 residues. The germline CDR1 and CDR2 sequences are KGHSH and LQKENI. Trimming took 6 bases from V and 2 from J; bases not matched to a gene: 8. The CDR3: CASSLRTGVTYEQYF. DNA for the CDR3: TGTGCCAGCTCCCTGAGGACAGGGGTCACCTACGAGCAGTACTTC.

The V call is TRBV5-8, the J call TRBJ2-7, with TRBD1 as a possible D gene (6 bases). Germline assignment: CDR1 SGHTS and CDR2 YDEGEE. The length of the CDR3 is 13 residues. The germline V and J ends were trimmed by 4 bases and 4 bases, with 12 bases remaining between them. The CDR3 bases are TGTGCCAGCAGCCAACAACAGGGTTACGAGCAGTACTTC. Its translation is CASSQQQGYEQYF.

This clone is a singleton in its sample. CDR3 loop: CASSQDISTGELFF. The CDR3, as DNA: TGCGCCAGCAGCCAAGATATCTCCACCGGGGAGCTGTTTTTT. The genes are TRBV4-3 and TRBJ2-2; D unclear. Germline CDR1 and CDR2: LGHNA and YSLEER. CDR3 size: 14 residues. V lost 0 bases and J lost 4, with 6 bases in between.

The chain uses TRBV5-1 and TRBJ2-1; 11 positions match TRBD1. This CDR3 contains 16 residues. Losses at the gene ends were 0 bases for V and 9 bases for J; bases not matched to a gene: 8. Germline V lookup: CDR1 SGHRS, CDR2 YFSETQ. In DNA, the CDR3 is TGCGCCAGCAGCTTGGCCGTTTCCGGGACAGGGGGTGAGCAGTTCTTC. Its protein is CASSLAVSGTGGEQFF.

V is TRBV2 and J is TRBJ1-2; 11 nucleotides agree with TRBD1. The V segment lost 5 bases and the J segment 7 bases; nucleotides outside the gene matches: 6. CDR1 and CDR2 (germline): SNHLY, FYNNEI. There are 14 residues in the CDR3. CDR3 amino acids: CASSQDRGQGGYTF. CDR3 in DNA: TGTGCCAGCAGTCAGGACAGGGGGCAGGGTGGCTACACCTTC.

The chain has TRBV5-1 and TRBJ1-1; D uncertain. Germline CDR1 SGHRS, CDR2 YFSETQ. CDR3 size: 15 residues. Between the trimmed V and J ends, which lost 0 bases and 4 bases, there was a span of 13 bases. The CDR3 coding sequence is TGCGCCAGCAGCTTGGCTTATGCCGTTGGCACTGAAGCTTTCTTT. Translated: CASSLAYAVGTEAFF.

V gene TRBV28 combines with J gene TRBJ1-5; possible D gene TRBD1, 5 bases. The CDR3 length is 16 residues. CDR1 and CDR2 from the germline V gene are MDHEN and SYDVKM. V was pared by 2 bases and J by 1 base, with 12 bases between. CDR3 loop: CASSLMSRVSNQPQHF. Written as DNA, the CDR3 is TGTGCCAGCAGTTTAATGTCCAGGGTGAGCAATCAGCCCCAGCATTTT.

The V and J genes are TRBV7-9 and TRBJ1-1; D is ambiguous. The CDR3 runs to 14 residues. Trimming cost V 1 base and J 4 bases, with 10 bases left between them. Germline-derived CDR1 and CDR2 are SEHNR and FQNEAQ (reference sequence). The CDR3: CASSLDPGGTEAFF. The DNA of the CDR3 is TGTGCCAGCAGCTTAGACCCGGGTGGCACTGAAGCTTTCTTT.

This clone has a handful of counts. The V gene is TRBV7-2, the J gene TRBJ2-5; 12 bases fit TRBD1. This CDR3 is built from 16 residues. Looked up from germline, CDR1 is SGHTA and CDR2 is FQGNSA. The V segment lost 3 bases and the J segment 5 bases; nucleotides outside the gene matches: 7. This chain's CDR3 is CASSFSGTGGRETQYF. CDR3 in DNA: TGTGCCAGCAGCTTTTCCGGGACAGGGGGCCGTGAGACCCAGTACTTC.

This clone has just one count. The genes are TRBV28 and TRBJ2-7; 8 bases are shared with TRBD1. The CDR3 spans 14 residues. Germline V gives CDR1 MDHEN, CDR2 SYDVKM. V was clipped by 6 bases and J by 6 bases; unmatched bases: 10. The CDR3, as DNA: TGTGCCAGCAGCTTTGACAGGGGTGTCTTCGAGCAGTACTTC. Amino acids: CASSFDRGVFEQYF.

The chain couples TRBV7-8 to TRBJ2-5; D not resolved. The CDR3 is made up of 16 amino acids. Germline CDR1 is SGHVS and CDR2 is FQNEAQ. Trimming removed 6 bases at V and 5 bases at J, with 22 bases between. The CDR3, as DNA: TGTGCCAGCAGATCCAGATTCGGCGGCCCCAAGGAGACCCAGTACTTC. It yields the protein CASRSRFGGPKETQYF.

The rearrangement joins TRBV2 to TRBJ1-1; D gene ambiguous. The length of the CDR3 is 11 residues. The germline V gene has CDR1 SNHLY and CDR2 FYNNEI. Trimming removed 5 bases from V and 7 bases from J, with 8 bases in between. For the CDR3, the DNA is TGTGCCAGCAGTCTCGACGGTGAAGCTTTCTTT. Protein sequence: CASSLDGEAFF. The variable domain in full, completed from reference TRBV2 and TRBJ1-1, reads EPEVTQTPSHQVTQMGQEVILRCVPISNHLYFYWYRQILGQKVEFLVSFYNNEISEKSEIFDDQFSVERPDGSNFTLKIRSTKLEDSAMYFCASSLDGEAFFGQGTRLTVV.

J is TRBJ1-1 and V is TRBV6-5, with D maybe TRBD1 (5 bases). There are 14 residues in the CDR3. Trimming took 6 bases from V and 1 from J, leaving 12 bases between them. Germline loops: CDR1 MNHEY, CDR2 SVGAGI. The CDR3 region has the DNA TGTGCCAGCAGGTCCGGGGGGAGGAACACTGAAGCTTTCTTT. Protein sequence: CASRSGGRNTEAFF.

The V call is TRBV5-1, the J call TRBJ1-6, with a possible D match to TRBD1 (5 bases). Trimming cost V 0 bases and J 5 bases, with 9 bases left between them. Germline CDR1 SGHRS, CDR2 YFSETQ. The CDR3 has 15 amino acids. For the CDR3, the DNA is TGCGCCAGCAGCTTGGAAGGCAGGGATAATTCACCCCTCCACTTT. Translation gives CASSLEGRDNSPLHF.

J is TRBJ1-1 and V is TRBV7-9; TRBD1 is a possible D gene (5 bases). V lost 5 bases, J lost 4 bases, and 11 bases lay in between. The V gene's germline CDR1 is SEHNR and CDR2 FQNEAQ (reference sequence). The CDR3 totals 13 residues. The CDR3 DNA reads TGTGCCAGCAGCACAGCGGGGGGCACTGAAGCTTTCTTT. Its translation is CASSTAGGTEAFF.